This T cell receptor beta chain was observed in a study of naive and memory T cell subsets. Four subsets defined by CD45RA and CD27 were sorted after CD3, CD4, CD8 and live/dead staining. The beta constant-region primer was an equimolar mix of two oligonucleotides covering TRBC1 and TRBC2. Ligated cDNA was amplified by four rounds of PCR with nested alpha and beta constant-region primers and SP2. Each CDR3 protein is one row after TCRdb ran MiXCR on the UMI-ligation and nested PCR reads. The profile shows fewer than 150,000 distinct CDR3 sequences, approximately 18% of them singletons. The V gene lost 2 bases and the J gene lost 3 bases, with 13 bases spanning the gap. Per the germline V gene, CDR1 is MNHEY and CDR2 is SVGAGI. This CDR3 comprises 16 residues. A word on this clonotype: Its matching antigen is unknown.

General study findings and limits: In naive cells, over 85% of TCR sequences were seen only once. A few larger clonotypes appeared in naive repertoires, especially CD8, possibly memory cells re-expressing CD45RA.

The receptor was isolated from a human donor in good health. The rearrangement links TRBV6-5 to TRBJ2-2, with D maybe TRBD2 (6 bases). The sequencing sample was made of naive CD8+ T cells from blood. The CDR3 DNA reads TGTGCCAGCAGTTACGGTAGCGGAGCTGACACCGGGGAGCTGTTTTTT. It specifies CASSYGSGADTGELFF.